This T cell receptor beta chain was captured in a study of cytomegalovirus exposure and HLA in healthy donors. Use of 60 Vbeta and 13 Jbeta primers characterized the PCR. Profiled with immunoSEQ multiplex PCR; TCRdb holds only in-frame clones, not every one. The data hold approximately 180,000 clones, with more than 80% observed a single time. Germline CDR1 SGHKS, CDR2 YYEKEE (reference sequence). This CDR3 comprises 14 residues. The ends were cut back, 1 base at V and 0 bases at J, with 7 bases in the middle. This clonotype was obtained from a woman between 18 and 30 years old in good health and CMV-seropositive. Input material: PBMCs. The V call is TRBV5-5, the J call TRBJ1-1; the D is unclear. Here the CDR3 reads CASSLTALNTEAFF. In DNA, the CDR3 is TGTGCCAGCAGCTTGACTGCCTTGAACACTGAAGCTTTCTTT.